Here is one TCR beta chain with its context. Authors' analysis steps: Amplification of reference gene primers provided the estimated nucleated cell counts. Assay used: immunoSEQ multiplex PCR; TCRdb lists only in-frame clones, some missing. V and J calls and clone size are as listed in that table; D and trimming were resolved from the DNA. The table records 80,000 or so clones, about 92% of them present only once. The data were taken from a study of blood T cell repertoires in COVID-19. In the study overall: The study drew acute and convalescent COVID-19 samples from the United States, Italy and Spain. T cells, B-cell-depleted T cells, or PBMCs provided the cDNA or gDNA that served as material.

J was trimmed by 5 bases and V by 4 bases; bases with no gene match: 13. CDR1 is LNHNV, CDR2 YYDKDF, per germline (reference sequence). The CDR3 spans 16 residues. This chain connects TRBV15 to TRBJ2-7; 8 nucleotides match TRBD1. The sequenced sample was peripheral blood. The source of this sequence is a woman in her fifties or sixties in a cohort sampled during active COVID-19. The CDR3, as DNA: TGTGCCACCAGCAACCCAGGACAGGGCAATACCCACGAGCAGTACTTC. Its protein is CATSNPGQGNTHEQYF.